Presented here are 26 T cell receptor beta chains from one specimen sequenced in a study of blood T cell repertoires in COVID-19 (dated by TCRdb to 2019 to 2021). Receptors were amplified or captured by the immunoSEQ multiplex PCR assay. Held by TCRdb, this immuneACCESS table contains in-frame sequences only and omits some clones. Under half of the omission traces to an unresolved V gene where checked; the cause of the rest is unknown. This sample holds about 410,000 clones; nearly 90% were observed only once. The top ten clones comprise approximately 1.5% of the sample. Sequenced material: PBMCs or T cells enriched from blood (not recorded which). These receptors originate from a woman in her 30s who had recovered from COVID-19.

The gene calls are TRBV7-2 and TRBJ2-1, with 8 bases fitting TRBD2. Germline V gene sequence: CDR1 SGHTA, CDR2 FQGNSA. CDR3 length: 15 residues. Trimming cost V 6 bases and J 5 bases; bases outside gene matches: 9. CDR3 region: CASRFRGGSNNEQFF. In nucleotides, the CDR3 is TGTGCCAGCAGATTCCGGGGGGGCAGTAACAATGAGCAGTTCTTC.

V is TRBV5-1 and J is TRBJ2-7; D perhaps matches TRBD1 (6 bases). The CDR3 runs to 16 residues. Trimming stripped 4 bases from V and 0 bases from J, with 17 bases between. CDR1 and CDR2 (germline): SGHRS, YFSETQ. CDR3 in DNA: TGCGCCAGCAGCCGGGAAGGTACAGGGTCCTCCTACGAGCAGTACTTC. Its translation is CASSREGTGSSYEQYF.

This chain joins TRBV5-4 and TRBJ2-2; D is possibly TRBD1 (6 bases). V dropped 0 bases and J dropped 3 bases, with 9 bases sitting between them. CDR1 is SGHNT, CDR2 YYREEE, per germline (reference sequence). The CDR3 extends over 15 amino acids. CDR3 bases: TGTGCCAGCAGCTTGGTATCAGGGGACACCGGGGAGCTGTTTTTT. This gives the protein CASSLVSGDTGELFF.

In this sample, this clone turned up a few times. The chain combines TRBV19 with TRBJ2-1; 8 bases are shared with TRBD2. Per the germline V gene, CDR1 is LNHDA and CDR2 is SQIVND (reference sequence). The V gene end was trimmed by 7 bases and the J gene end by 4 bases; junction bases not matched to a gene: 15. The CDR3 covers 17 residues. CDR3 sequence reads: CASTISAASGLYNEQFF. In DNA form, the CDR3 reads TGTGCCAGTACCATATCGGCGGCTAGCGGGCTTTACAATGAGCAGTTCTTC.

This clone was seen a single time. V is TRBV27 and J is TRBJ1-1; D unclear. V dropped 2 bases and J dropped 0 bases, with 13 bases sitting between them. CDR1 and CDR2 (germline): MNHEY, SMNVEV (reference sequence). This CDR3 region has 16 residues. The DNA for the CDR3 is TGTGCCAGCAGTTTAGGCAGTCCGCCCATGAACACTGAAGCTTTCTTT. It encodes CASSLGSPPMNTEAFF.

As to this clone: Other DNA sequences from this sample encode an identical CDR3 as well. The chain recombines TRBV3-1 (or the pseudogene TRBV3-2) with TRBJ1-2; 8 bases map to TRBD1. The CDR3 sequence is 14 residues long. Germline values: CDR1 LGHDT, CDR2 YNNKEL (reference sequence). The junction had 5 bases not matched to a gene; V was cut back by 4 bases and J by 4 bases. CDR3 loop: CASSPGQGGYGYTF. The DNA for the CDR3 is TGTGCCAGCAGCCCCGGACAGGGAGGCTATGGCTACACCTTC.

The V gene is TRBV12-3 or TRBV12-4, the J gene TRBJ2-7, with D perhaps matching TRBD1 (7 bases). Trimming left V 8 bases short and J 6 bases short, with 17 bases between. This CDR3 is 13 amino acids long. The DNA of the CDR3 is TGTGCCAGCCTCGAGACAGGGCGGGGCGAGCAGTACTTC. It yields the protein CASLETGRGEQYF.

This sequence joins TRBV11-1 and TRBJ2-1, with TRBD2 identical over 10 bases. Germline CDR1 is SGHAT and CDR2 is FQDESV (reference sequence). The junction had 7 bases not matched to a gene; V was cut back by 6 bases and J by 5 bases. The CDR3 runs to 15 residues. CDR3 sequence (DNA): TGTGCCAGCAGTTACCAAGGACTAGCGGACAATGAGCAGTTCTTC. Translated: CASSYQGLADNEQFF.

The chain combines TRBV29-1 with TRBJ2-1; TRBD2 aligns across 8 bases. V gave up 4 bases and J gave up 6 bases; unmatched junction bases: 8. Looked up from germline, CDR1 is SQVTM and CDR2 is ANQGSEA. This CDR3 is built from 14 residues. The DNA of the CDR3 is TGCAGCGTTGTATCGGGGGGGACGATCAATGAGCAGTTCTTC. Encoded protein: CSVVSGGTINEQFF.

This clone was seen only a few times. V is TRBV28 and J is TRBJ2-7, with 9 bases fitting TRBD1. The CDR3 extends over 12 amino acids. V gave up 6 bases and J gave up 4 bases; unmatched junction bases: 1. Germline CDR1 and CDR2: MDHEN and SYDVKM. The chain's CDR3 is CASRTGGYEQYF. In DNA, the CDR3 is TGTGCCAGCAGGACAGGGGGGTACGAGCAGTACTTC.

V usage is TRBV9 and J usage is TRBJ2-3; 7 bases line up with TRBD2. V lost 0 bases, J lost 0 bases, and 4 bases stayed unmatched. Germline CDR1 is SGDLS and CDR2 is YYNGEE. The CDR3 loop spans 16 amino acids. Here the CDR3 DNA reads TGTGCCAGCAGCGTAGGAGCGGGGTCTAGCACAGATACGCAGTATTTT. It encodes CASSVGAGSSTDTQYF.

The rearrangement uses TRBV7-8 and TRBJ2-7; D uncertain. The CDR3 spans 12 residues. Germline assignment: CDR1 SGHVS and CDR2 FQNEAQ. Trimming left V 3 bases short and J 4 bases short, with 7 bases between. The CDR3 sequence is CASSFNGYEQYF. The CDR3 DNA reads as TGTGCCAGCAGCTTTAACGGGTACGAGCAGTACTTC.

For the CDR3, the DNA is TGTGCCAGCAGCCAAGGCGGGATCTACACAGATACGCAGTATTTT. It translates to CASSQGGIYTDTQYF. The gene calls are TRBV4-2 and TRBJ2-3, with D perhaps matching TRBD2 (6 bases). The CDR3 covers 15 residues. The germline V and J ends were trimmed by 1 base and 2 bases, with 10 bases remaining between them. From germline, CDR1 is LGHNA and CDR2 YNFKEQ.

The chain couples TRBV19 to TRBJ1-6; 7 positions agree with TRBD1. The CDR3 length is 15 residues. Losses at the gene ends were 5 bases for V and 7 bases for J; bases not matched to a gene: 8. Looked up from germline, CDR1 is LNHDA and CDR2 is SQIVND (reference sequence). The CDR3 reads CASSPETGYNSPLHF. The CDR3 nucleotides read TGTGCCAGTAGTCCGGAGACAGGGTACAATTCACCCCTCCACTTT.

The gene calls are TRBV27 and TRBJ2-5; 10 bases match TRBD2. This CDR3 is 16 amino acids long. Germline CDR1 and CDR2: MNHEY and SMNVEV (reference sequence). V lost 3 bases, J lost 4 bases, and 8 bases stayed unmatched. CDR3 coding DNA: TGTGCCAGCAGTTTCGGTCTAGCGGGAGTGGGAGAGACCCAGTACTTC. This sequence encodes CASSFGLAGVGETQYF.

V is TRBV10-2 and J is TRBJ2-7, with 10 bases matching TRBD2. The V segment lost 2 bases and the J segment 7 bases; nucleotides outside the gene matches: 8. CDR3 length: 15 residues. The germline CDR1 and CDR2 sequences are WSHSY and SAAADI. This CDR3 reads CASSENLAGDGEQYF. The CDR3 DNA is TGCGCCAGCAGTGAGAATCTAGCGGGGGATGGAGAGCAGTACTTC.

The rearrangement joins TRBV7-3 to TRBJ2-3; maybe TRBD1 (6 bases). The germline V gene has CDR1 SGHTA and CDR2 FQGTGA. The CDR3 consists of 15 residues. V gave up 5 bases and J gave up 0 bases, with 12 bases separating them. CDR3 nucleotides: TGTGCCAGCAGCGCTGGGACACCGAGCACAGATACGCAGTATTTT. Translated, it gives CASSAGTPSTDTQYF.

The V and J genes are TRBV24-1 and TRBJ1-3; D gene ambiguous. V was cut by 4 bases and J by 2 bases, with 11 bases left in between. Germline CDR1 KGHDR, CDR2 SFDVKD. CDR3 length equals 15 residues. The CDR3: CATSEGVIPGNTIYF. CDR3 sequence (DNA): TGTGCCACCAGTGAGGGAGTCATCCCTGGAAACACCATATATTTT.

The rearrangement links TRBV30 to TRBJ1-3; possible D gene TRBD1, 5 bases. In germline, CDR1 is GTSNPN, CDR2 SVGIG (reference sequence). CDR3 length: 13 amino acids. V was clipped by 8 bases and J by 3 bases, with 14 bases between them. CDR3 residues: CARGLGGGNTIYF. DNA of the CDR3: TGTGCCCGAGGGTTGGGGGGTGGAAACACCATATATTTT.

This clone was seen a few times. The chain recombines TRBV12-3 or TRBV12-4 with TRBJ2-1, with TRBD1 as a possible D gene (6 bases). The CDR3 totals 11 residues. V lost 4 bases and J lost 8, with 6 bases in between. CDR3 loop: CASSSGDEQFF. CDR3 sequence (DNA): TGTGCCAGCAGTTCAGGGGATGAGCAGTTCTTC.

The chain uses TRBV5-1 and TRBJ2-5; possibly TRBD2 for D (6 bases). The CDR3 has 13 residues. The V gene lost 0 bases and the J gene lost 4 bases, with 7 bases spanning the gap. CDR1 is SGHRS, CDR2 YFSETQ, per germline. The CDR3 reads CASSLVGGETQYF. In DNA, the CDR3 is TGCGCCAGCAGCTTGGTCGGGGGAGAGACCCAGTACTTC. Full variable domain (missing parts from reference TRBV5-1 and TRBJ2-5): KAGVTQTPRYLIKTRGQQVTLSCSPISGHRSVSWYQQTPGQGLQFLFEYFSETQRNKGNFPGRFSGRQFSNSRSEMNVSTLELGDSALYLCASSLVGGETQYFGPGTRLLVL.

V usage is TRBV28 and J usage is TRBJ2-1, with TRBD1 matching over 8 bases. The CDR3 covers 15 residues. With 11 bases clipped from V and 9 bases from J, the junction kept 18 bases outside the gene matches. CDR1 is MDHEN, CDR2 SYDVKM, per germline. The DNA for the CDR3 is TGTGCCGGAAGCGGGCGGGACAGGCCCTTTTTTGAGCAGTTCTTC. Protein sequence: CAGSGRDRPFFEQFF.

The V and J genes are TRBV7-9 and TRBJ1-5, with 7 bases fitting TRBD1. CDR3 size: 15 residues. Trimming took 4 bases from V and 7 from J; bases not matched to a gene: 10. The germline gives CDR1 SEHNR, CDR2 FQNEAQ (reference sequence). This chain's CDR3 is CASSSDGTEFQPQHF. The CDR3 nucleotides read TGTGCCAGCAGCTCAGATGGGACAGAATTCCAGCCCCAGCATTTT.

A single count supports this clone. V gene TRBV10-3 combines with J gene TRBJ2-1, with TRBD2 matching over 10 bases. The CDR3 has 15 residues. Trimming at V came to 2 bases and at J to 5 bases, leaving 3 bases not matched to a gene. Germline assignment: CDR1 ENHRY and CDR2 SYGVKD. CDR3 sequence: CAISESGRADNEQFF. CDR3 DNA: TGTGCCATCAGTGAGAGCGGGAGGGCCGACAATGAGCAGTTCTTC.

The rearrangement uses TRBV30 and TRBJ1-5; 11 bases fit TRBD1. CDR1 and CDR2 from the germline V gene are GTSNPN and SVGIG (reference sequence). The CDR3 has 16 residues. Trimming cost V 2 bases and J 11 bases; bases outside gene matches: 14. CDR3 in DNA: TGTGCCTGGAGTTCCGGTGGAGGGACAGGGGGGAGAGCCCAGCATTTT. Translation: CAWSSGGGTGGRAQHF.

The chain carries TRBV2 and TRBJ1-4; D is unresolved. Trimming left V 5 bases short and J 4 bases short, with 8 bases between. Germline V gene lookup returns CDR1 SNHLY and CDR2 FYNNEI. This CDR3 contains 13 residues. In DNA form, the CDR3 reads TGTGCCAGCAGTCGAGGGCTTAATGAAAAACTGTTTTTT. Amino acids: CASSRGLNEKLFF.